This T cell receptor (beta chain) was documented in a study of CD8+ T cells in alopecia areata. This clone was seen more than once but under ten times. Treatment meaning: oral pan-JAK inhibitor, 5-10 mg twice daily. The CDR3 is made up of 15 amino acids. Germline loops: CDR1 SGHVS, CDR2 FQNEAQ. Trimming at V came to 3 bases and at J to 10 bases, leaving 9 bases not matched to a gene. Extraction and reverse transcription of RNA yielded cDNA as the sequencing template. Repertoires were generated with immunoSEQ multiplex PCR, while TCRdb's copy carries only in-frame clones and drops some. The table has some 200,000 clones, 55% to 70% seen once; the top ten hold roughly 5.8%.

This TCR came from a human donor with alopecia areata. This material consisted of CD4+ T cells sorted from blood, taken at week 24, from a patient treated with tofacitinib. This chain uses TRBV7-8 with TRBJ2-1, with 10 bases lining up with TRBD1. CDR3 DNA sequence: TGTGCCAGCAGCTTGGGAGGACAGGGGGGGCTCGAGCAGTTCTTC. Its translation: CASSLGGQGGLEQFF.